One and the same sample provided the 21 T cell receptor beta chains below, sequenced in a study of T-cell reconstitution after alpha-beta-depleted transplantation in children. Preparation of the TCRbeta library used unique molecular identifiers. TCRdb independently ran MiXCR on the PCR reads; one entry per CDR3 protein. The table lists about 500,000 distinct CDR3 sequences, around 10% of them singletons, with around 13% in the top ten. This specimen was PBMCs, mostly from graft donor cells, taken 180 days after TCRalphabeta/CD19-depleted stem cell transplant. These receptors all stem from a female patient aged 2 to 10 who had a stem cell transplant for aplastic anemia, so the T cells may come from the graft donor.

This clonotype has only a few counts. CDR3 bases: TGTGCCTGGAGGACGGCCCAACAGGGGGCGAAGGGCTACACCTTC. This gives the protein CAWRTAQQGAKGYTF. This rearrangement joins TRBV30 to TRBJ1-2; TRBD1 agrees at 9 bases. This CDR3 is built from 15 residues. The J segment lost 8 bases and the V segment lost 3 bases, leaving 13 bases of the junction unmatched. In germline, CDR1 is GTSNPN, CDR2 SVGIG (reference sequence).

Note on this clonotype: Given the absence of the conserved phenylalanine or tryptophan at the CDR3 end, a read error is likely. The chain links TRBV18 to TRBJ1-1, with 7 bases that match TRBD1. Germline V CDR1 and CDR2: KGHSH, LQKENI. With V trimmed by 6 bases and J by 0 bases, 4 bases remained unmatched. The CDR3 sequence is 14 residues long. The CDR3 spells CASSSGQLNTEAFL. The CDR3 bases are TGTGCCAGCTCCTCGGGACAGCTGAACACTGAAGCTTTCCTT.

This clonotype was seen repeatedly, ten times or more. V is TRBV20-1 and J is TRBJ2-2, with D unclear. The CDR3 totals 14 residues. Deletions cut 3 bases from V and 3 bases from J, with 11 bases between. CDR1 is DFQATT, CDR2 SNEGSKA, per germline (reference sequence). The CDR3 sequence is CSASAGRDTGELFF. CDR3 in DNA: TGCAGTGCTAGCGCCGGTCGGGACACCGGGGAGCTGTTTTTT.

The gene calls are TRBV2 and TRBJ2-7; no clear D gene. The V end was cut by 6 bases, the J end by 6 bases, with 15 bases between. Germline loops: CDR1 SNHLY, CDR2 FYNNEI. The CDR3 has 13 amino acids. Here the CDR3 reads CASRLTPLLEQYF. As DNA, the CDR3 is TGTGCCAGCAGACTTACTCCCCTACTCGAGCAGTACTTC.

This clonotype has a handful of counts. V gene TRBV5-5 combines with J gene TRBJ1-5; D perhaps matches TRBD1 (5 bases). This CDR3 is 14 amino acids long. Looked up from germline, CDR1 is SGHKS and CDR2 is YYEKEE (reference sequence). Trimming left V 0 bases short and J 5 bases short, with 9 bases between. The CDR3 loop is CASSLEAGYQPQHF. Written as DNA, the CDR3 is TGTGCCAGCAGCTTGGAGGCAGGGTATCAGCCCCAGCATTTT.

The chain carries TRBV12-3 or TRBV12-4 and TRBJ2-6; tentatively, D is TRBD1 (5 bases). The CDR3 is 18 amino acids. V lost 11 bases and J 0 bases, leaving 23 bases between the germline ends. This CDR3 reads CAFSSRGGHYSGANVLTF. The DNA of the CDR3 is TGTGCCTTCAGTTCTAGGGGCGGACACTACTCTGGGGCCAACGTCCTGACTTTC.

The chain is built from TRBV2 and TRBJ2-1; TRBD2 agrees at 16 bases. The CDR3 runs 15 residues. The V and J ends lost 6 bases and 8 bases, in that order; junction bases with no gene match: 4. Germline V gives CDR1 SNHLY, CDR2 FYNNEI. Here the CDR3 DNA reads TGTGCCAGCAGAGGGACTAGCGGGAGGGCCGATGAGCAGTTCTTC. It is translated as CASRGTSGRADEQFF.

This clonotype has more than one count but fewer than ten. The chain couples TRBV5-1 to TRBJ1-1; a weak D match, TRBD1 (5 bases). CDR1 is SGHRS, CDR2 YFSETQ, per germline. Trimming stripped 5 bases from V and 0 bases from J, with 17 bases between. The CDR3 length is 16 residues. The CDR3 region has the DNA TGCGCCAGCAGGCCCTCGGGAGGGACCGTGAACACTGAAGCTTTCTTT. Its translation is CASRPSGGTVNTEAFF. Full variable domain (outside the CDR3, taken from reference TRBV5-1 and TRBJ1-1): KAGVTQTPRYLIKTRGQQVTLSCSPISGHRSVSWYQQTPGQGLQFLFEYFSETQRNKGNFPGRFSGRQFSNSRSEMNVSTLELGDSALYLCASRPSGGTVNTEAFFGQGTRLTVV.

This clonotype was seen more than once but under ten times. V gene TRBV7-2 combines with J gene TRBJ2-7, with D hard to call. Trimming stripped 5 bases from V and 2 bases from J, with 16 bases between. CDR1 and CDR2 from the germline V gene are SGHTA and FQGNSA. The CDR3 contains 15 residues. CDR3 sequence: CASSPRSLGTYEQYF. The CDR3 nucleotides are TGTGCCAGCAGCCCGCGAAGCCTAGGGACCTACGAGCAGTACTTC.

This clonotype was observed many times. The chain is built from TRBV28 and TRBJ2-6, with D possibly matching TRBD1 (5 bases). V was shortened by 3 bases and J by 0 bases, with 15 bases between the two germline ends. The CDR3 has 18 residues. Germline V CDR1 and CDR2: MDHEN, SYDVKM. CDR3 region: CASSFWGAYSSGANVLTF. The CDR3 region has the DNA TGTGCCAGCAGTTTCTGGGGCGCATATTCCTCTGGGGCCAACGTCCTGACTTTC.

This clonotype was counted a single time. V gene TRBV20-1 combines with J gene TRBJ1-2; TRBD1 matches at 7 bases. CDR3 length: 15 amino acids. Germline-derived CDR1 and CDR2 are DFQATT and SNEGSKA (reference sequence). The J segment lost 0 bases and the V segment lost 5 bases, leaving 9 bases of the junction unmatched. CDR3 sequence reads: CSAPTTGSANYGYTF. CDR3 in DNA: TGCAGTGCTCCCACGACAGGGTCGGCTAACTATGGCTACACCTTC.

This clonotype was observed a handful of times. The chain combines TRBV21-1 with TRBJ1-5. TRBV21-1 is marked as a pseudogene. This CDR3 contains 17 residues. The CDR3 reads CASSNGTRTVYSQPQHF. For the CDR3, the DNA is TGTGCCAGCAGCAACGGAACGAGGACGGTGTATTCTCAGCCCCAGCATTTT.

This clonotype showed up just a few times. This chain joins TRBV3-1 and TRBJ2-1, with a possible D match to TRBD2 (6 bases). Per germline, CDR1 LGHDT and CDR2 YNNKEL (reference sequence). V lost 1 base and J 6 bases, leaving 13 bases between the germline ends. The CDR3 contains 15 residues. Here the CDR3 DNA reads TGTGCCAGCAGCCAAGTTTTACTCGGGAGCAATGAGCAGTTCTTC. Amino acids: CASSQVLLGSNEQFF.

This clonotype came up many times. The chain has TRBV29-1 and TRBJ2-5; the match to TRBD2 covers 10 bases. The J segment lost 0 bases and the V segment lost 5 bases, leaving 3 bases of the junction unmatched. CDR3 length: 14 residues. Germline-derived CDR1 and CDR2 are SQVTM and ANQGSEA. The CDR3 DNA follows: TGCAGCGTTCGAGGACTAGCGGACCAAGAGACCCAGTACTTC. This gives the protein CSVRGLADQETQYF.

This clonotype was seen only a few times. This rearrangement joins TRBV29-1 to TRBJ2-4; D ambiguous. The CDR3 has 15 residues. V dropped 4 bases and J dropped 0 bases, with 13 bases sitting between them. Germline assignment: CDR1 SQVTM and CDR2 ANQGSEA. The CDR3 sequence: CSVVDPVLAKNIQYF. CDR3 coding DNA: TGCAGCGTTGTAGACCCGGTACTAGCCAAAAACATTCAGTACTTC.

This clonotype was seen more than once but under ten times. This CDR3 is CATTPSGTGDYEQYF. The CDR3 DNA sequence: TGTGCCACCACGCCCTCCGGGACAGGGGATTACGAGCAGTACTTC. This rearrangement joins TRBV19 to TRBJ2-7, with TRBD1 matching over 10 bases. The J segment lost 4 bases and the V segment lost 10 bases, leaving 13 bases of the junction unmatched. There are 15 residues in the CDR3. Germline CDR1 is LNHDA and CDR2 is SQIVND (reference sequence).

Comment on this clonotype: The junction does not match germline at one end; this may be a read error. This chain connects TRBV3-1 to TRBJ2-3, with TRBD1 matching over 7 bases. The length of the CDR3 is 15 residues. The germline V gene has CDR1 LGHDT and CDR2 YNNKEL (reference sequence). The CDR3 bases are TGTGCCAGCAGCCAAGCTTTTCCGGGGACAGATGCGCAGTATTTT. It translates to CASSQAFPGTDAQYF.

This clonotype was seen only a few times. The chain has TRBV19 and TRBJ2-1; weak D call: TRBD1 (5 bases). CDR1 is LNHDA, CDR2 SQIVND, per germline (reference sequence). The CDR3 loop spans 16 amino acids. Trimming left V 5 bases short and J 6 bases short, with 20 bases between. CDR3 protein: CASSLLTGPSPNEQFF. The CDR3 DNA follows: TGTGCCAGTAGTCTCCTCACAGGACCTTCTCCCAATGAGCAGTTCTTC.

CDR3: CASSNRDNNQPQHF. CDR3 coding DNA: TGTGCCAGCAGCAACCGGGACAATAATCAGCCCCAGCATTTT. V and J are TRBV7-9 and TRBJ1-5; TRBD1 might be the D (6 bases). The CDR3 is 14 amino acids. The V gene's germline CDR1 is SEHNR and CDR2 FQNEAQ (reference sequence). V was trimmed by 5 bases and J by 4 bases, leaving 12 bases between them.

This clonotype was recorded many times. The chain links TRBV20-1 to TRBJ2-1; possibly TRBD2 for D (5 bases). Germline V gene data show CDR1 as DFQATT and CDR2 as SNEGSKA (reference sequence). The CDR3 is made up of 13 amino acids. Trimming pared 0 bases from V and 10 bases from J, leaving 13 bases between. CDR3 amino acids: CSARDPSGIEQFF. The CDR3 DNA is TGCAGTGCTAGAGACCCGTCCGGGATAGAGCAGTTCTTC.

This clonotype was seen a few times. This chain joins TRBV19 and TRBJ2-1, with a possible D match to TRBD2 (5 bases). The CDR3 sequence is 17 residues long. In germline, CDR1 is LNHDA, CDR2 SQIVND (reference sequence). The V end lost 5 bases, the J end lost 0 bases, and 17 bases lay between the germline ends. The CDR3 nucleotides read TGTGCCAGTAGTTGGGGAGACTACCTAAGCTCCTACAATGAGCAGTTCTTC. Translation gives CASSWGDYLSSYNEQFF.